The clone carrying this T cell receptor beta chain was seen many times. This CDR3 is built from 13 residues. In germline, CDR1 is SGHKS, CDR2 YYEKEE (reference sequence). The J segment lost 6 bases and the V segment lost 3 bases, leaving 3 bases of the junction unmatched. The sample belongs to a study of shared clonotypes between healthy human individuals. Background on the study: Per-donor plates numbered three CD4 naive, three CD4 memory, two CD8 naive and one CD8 memory.

In the sorted-subset replicate PCRs, about 190 ng DNA, 25,000 to 35,000 T cell genomes, was used. Here immunoSEQ multiplex PCR was the method, and the copy in TCRdb shows in-frame clones only, minus some. Among over 850,000 clones, approximately 78% were seen once, and the ten largest hold roughly 0.57%. Material: memory CD4+ T cells from PBMCs. The subset denotes: CD45RA-negative fraction. The chain has TRBV5-5 and TRBJ1-5, with 7 nucleotides matching TRBD1. The sequence was obtained from a man younger than 35 in good health. Some clones in this sample may be carry-over from other donors' samples. In nucleotides, the CDR3 is TGTGCCAGCAGCTATTCAGGGGGTCAGCCCCAGCATTTT. Protein product: CASSYSGGQPQHF.